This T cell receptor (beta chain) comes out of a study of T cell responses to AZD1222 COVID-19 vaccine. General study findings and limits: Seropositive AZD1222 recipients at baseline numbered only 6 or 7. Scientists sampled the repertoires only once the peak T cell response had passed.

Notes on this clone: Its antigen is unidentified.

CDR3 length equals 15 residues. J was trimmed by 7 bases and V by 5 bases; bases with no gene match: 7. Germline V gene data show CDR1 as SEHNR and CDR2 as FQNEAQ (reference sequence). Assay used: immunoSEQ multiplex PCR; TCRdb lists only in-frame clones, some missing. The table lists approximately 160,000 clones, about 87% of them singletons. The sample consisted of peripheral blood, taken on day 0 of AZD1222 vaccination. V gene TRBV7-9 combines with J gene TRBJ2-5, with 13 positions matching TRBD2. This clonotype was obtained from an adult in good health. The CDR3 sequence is CASSETSGRGVTQYF. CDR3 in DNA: TGTGCCAGCAGCGAAACTAGCGGGAGGGGCGTGACCCAGTACTTC.